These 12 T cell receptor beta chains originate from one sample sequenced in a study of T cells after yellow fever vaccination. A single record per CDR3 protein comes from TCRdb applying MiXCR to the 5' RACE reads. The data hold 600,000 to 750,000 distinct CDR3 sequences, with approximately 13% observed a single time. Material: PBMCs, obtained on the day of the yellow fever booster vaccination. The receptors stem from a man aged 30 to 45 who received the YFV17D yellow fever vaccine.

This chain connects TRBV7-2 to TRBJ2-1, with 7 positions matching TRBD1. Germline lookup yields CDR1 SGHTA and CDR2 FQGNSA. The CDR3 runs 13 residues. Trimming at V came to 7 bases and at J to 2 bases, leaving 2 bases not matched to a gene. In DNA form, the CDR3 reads TGTGCCAGCAAAGGGACAGCCTACAATGAGCAGTTCTTC. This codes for CASKGTAYNEQFF.

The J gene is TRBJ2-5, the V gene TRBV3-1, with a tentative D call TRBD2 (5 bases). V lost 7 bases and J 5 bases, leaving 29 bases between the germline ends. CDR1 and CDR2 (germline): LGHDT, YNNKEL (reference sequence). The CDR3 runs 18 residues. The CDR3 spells CASTKHQRLLGTLETQYF. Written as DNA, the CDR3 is TGTGCCAGCACCAAACATCAGCGCTTACTAGGTACTCTGGAGACCCAGTACTTC.

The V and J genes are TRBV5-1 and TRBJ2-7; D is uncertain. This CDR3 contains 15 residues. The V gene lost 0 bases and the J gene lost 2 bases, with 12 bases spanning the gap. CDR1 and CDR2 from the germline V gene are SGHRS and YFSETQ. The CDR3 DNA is TGCGCCAGCAGCTTGGTTGGGGTACGGGCCTACGAGCAGTACTTC. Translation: CASSLVGVRAYEQYF.

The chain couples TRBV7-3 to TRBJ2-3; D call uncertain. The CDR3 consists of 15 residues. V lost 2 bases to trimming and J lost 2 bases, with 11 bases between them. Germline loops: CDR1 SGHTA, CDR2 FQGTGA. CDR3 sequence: CASSLFGPDTDTQYF. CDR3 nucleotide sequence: TGTGCCAGCAGCTTATTCGGTCCTGACACAGATACGCAGTATTTT.

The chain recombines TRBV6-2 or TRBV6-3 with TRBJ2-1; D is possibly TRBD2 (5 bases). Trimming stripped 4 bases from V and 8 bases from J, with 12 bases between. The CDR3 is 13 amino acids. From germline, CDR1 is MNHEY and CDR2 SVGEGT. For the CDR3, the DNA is TGTGCCAGCAGTTCTACTAGGTTCTATGAGCAGTTCTTC. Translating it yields CASSSTRFYEQFF.

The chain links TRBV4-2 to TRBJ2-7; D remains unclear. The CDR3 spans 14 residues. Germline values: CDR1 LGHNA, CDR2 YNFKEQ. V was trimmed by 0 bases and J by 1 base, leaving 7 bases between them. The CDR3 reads CASSQDPISYEQYF. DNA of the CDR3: TGTGCCAGCAGCCAAGATCCTATTTCCTACGAGCAGTACTTC.

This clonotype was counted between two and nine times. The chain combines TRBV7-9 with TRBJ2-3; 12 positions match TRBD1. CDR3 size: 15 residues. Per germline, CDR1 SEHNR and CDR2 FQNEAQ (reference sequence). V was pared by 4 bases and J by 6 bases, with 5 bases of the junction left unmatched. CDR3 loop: CASSSGQGAADTQYF. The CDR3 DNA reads TGTGCCAGCAGCTCGGGACAGGGGGCTGCGGATACGCAGTATTTT.

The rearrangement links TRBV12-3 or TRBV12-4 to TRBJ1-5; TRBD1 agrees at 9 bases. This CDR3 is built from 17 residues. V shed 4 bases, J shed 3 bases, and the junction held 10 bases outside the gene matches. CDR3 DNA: TGTGCCAGCAGTTCACGTCCCGGGACAGGGACCAATCAGCCCCAGCATTTT. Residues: CASSSRPGTGTNQPQHF.

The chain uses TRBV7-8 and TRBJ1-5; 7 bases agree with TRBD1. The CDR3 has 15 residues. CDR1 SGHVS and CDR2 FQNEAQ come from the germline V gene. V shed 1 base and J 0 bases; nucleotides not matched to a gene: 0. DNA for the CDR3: TGTGCCAGCAGCTTAGAGGGGGCTAGCAATCAGCCCCAGCATTTT. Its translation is CASSLEGASNQPQHF.

CDR3 region: CASSKIGQGLAKNIQYF. In nucleotides, the CDR3 is TGTGCCAGCAGCAAGATAGGACAGGGTCTAGCCAAAAACATTCAGTACTTC. This rearrangement joins TRBV21-1 to TRBJ2-4; TRBD1, as called in the table, went unchecked against the DNA. TRBV21-1 is an annotated pseudogene. The CDR3 contains 17 residues.

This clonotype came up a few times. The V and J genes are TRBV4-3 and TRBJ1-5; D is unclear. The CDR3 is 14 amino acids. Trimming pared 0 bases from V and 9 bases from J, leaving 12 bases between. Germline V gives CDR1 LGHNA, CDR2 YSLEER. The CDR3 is CASSQDTSGLPQHF. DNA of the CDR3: TGCGCCAGCAGCCAAGATACGTCCGGGTTGCCCCAGCATTTT.

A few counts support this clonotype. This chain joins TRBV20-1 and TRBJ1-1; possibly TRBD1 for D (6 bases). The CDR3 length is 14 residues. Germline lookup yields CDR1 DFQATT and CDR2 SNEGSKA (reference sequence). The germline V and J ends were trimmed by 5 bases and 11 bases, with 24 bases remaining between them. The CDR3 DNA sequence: TGCAGTGCTCCGGTCGTTGGGGGCGCAAGTGCCGCTTTCTTT. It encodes CSAPVVGGASAAFF.